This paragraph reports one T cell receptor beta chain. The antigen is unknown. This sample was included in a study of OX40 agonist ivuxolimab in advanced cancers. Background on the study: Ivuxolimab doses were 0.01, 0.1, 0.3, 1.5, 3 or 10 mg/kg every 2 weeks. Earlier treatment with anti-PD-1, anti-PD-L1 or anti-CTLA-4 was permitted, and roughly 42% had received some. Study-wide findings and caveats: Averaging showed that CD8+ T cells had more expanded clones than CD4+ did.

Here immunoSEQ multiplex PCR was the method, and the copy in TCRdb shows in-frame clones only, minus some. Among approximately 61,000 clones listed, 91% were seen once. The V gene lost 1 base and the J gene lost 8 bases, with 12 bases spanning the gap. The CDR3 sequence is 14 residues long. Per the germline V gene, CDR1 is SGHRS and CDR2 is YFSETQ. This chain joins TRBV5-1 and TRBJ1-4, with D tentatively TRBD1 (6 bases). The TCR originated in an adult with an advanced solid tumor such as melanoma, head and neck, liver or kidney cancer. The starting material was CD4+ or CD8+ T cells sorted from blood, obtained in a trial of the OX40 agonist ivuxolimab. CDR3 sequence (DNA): TGCGCCAGCAGCTTGACAGGGACTCAGGAAAAACTGTTTTTT. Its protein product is CASSLTGTQEKLFF.